Listed here are 16 T cell receptor beta chains from one sample, sequenced in a study of response to subunit inactivated influenza vaccine. In TCRdb, the RT-PCR reads were re-called with MiXCR into one record per CDR3 protein. The sample shows hundreds of thousands of distinct CDR3 sequences, under 9% of them seen only once. The sequences come from PBMCs from blood, collected 23 months after vaccination. These TCRs come from a man aged 50 to 75 who received an inactivated influenza vaccine.

CDR3 nucleotides: TGTGCCAGCAGCCGTGTGGGACAGGCCTGGGGGTCACCCCTCCACTTT. Residues: CASSRVGQAWGSPLHF. The chain couples TRBV3-1 to TRBJ1-6, with 8 bases matching TRBD1. The ends lost 4 bases at V and 10 bases at J; junction bases unmatched: 12. The germline CDR1 and CDR2 sequences are LGHDT and YNNKEL (reference sequence). This CDR3 is 16 amino acids long.

There are many counts of this clonotype. The gene calls are TRBV9 and TRBJ2-5; 14 positions agree with TRBD2. This CDR3 region has 16 residues. Trimming at V came to 4 bases and at J to 4 bases, leaving 6 bases not matched to a gene. From germline, CDR1 is SGDLS and CDR2 YYNGEE. The CDR3 protein is CASSQGLAGVGETQYF. The DNA for the CDR3 is TGTGCCAGCAGCCAGGGACTAGCGGGAGTAGGAGAGACCCAGTACTTC. The full variable domain, completed using reference TRBV9 and TRBJ2-5, is DSGVTQTPKHLITATGQRVTLRCSPRSGDLSVYWYQQSLDQGLQFLIQYYNGEERAKGNILERFSAQQFPDLHSELNLSSLELGDSALYFCASSQGLAGVGETQYFGPGTRLLVL.

This clonotype was detected ten times or more. The chain uses TRBV19 and TRBJ1-5, with 10 nucleotides matching TRBD1. Trimming took 4 bases from V and 2 from J; bases not matched to a gene: 2. This CDR3 is 15 amino acids long. Looked up from germline, CDR1 is LNHDA and CDR2 is SQIVND (reference sequence). The CDR3 spells CASSTTGGGNQPQHF. CDR3 nucleotide sequence: TGTGCCAGTAGTACGACAGGGGGCGGCAATCAGCCCCAGCATTTT.

This clonotype was seen repeatedly, ten times or more. The J gene is TRBJ1-2, the V gene TRBV4-3; TRBD1 matches at 9 bases. Germline CDR1 LGHNA, CDR2 YSLEER. This CDR3 is built from 16 residues. V dropped 0 bases and J dropped 4; count of bases not matched to a gene: 6. The CDR3 protein is CASSQDLGQGRYGYTF. CDR3 DNA sequence: TGCGCCAGCAGCCAAGATTTGGGACAGGGACGCTATGGCTACACCTTC.

In this sample, this clonotype turned up many times. The chain has TRBV29-1 and TRBJ2-3, with no clear D. This CDR3 has 13 amino acids. Trimming shortened V by 7 bases and J by 8 bases, and 19 bases separated the two germline ends. Germline loops: CDR1 SQVTM, CDR2 ANQGSEA. This chain's CDR3 is CSAPSSSGGTQYF. The DNA of the CDR3 is TGCAGCGCCCCCTCGAGCTCCGGCGGTACGCAGTATTTT.

The chain recombines TRBV11-2 with TRBJ2-2; 7 bases agree with TRBD1. Per the germline V gene, CDR1 is SGHAT and CDR2 is FQNNGV. The CDR3 covers 16 residues. J lost 7 bases, V lost 5 bases, and 13 bases had no gene match. Written as DNA, the CDR3 is TGTGCCAGCAGCCCAGGGACAGACTTTCAAGTCGGGGAGCTGTTTTTT. It specifies CASSPGTDFQVGELFF.

This clonotype was detected ten times or more. The V call is TRBV7-2, the J call TRBJ2-2, with D uncertain. The CDR3 sequence is 13 residues long. Trimming stripped 3 bases from V and 7 bases from J, with 9 bases between. Looked up from germline, CDR1 is SGHTA and CDR2 is FQGNSA. DNA for the CDR3: TGTGCCAGCAGCTTCGAGCCCGGCGGGGAGCTGTTTTTT. Amino acids: CASSFEPGGELFF.

This clonotype occurred a few times. The rearrangement links TRBV5-1 to TRBJ1-1; D unclear. The CDR3 is 15 residues long. Trimming took 4 bases from V and 2 from J, leaving 15 bases between them. From germline, CDR1 is SGHRS and CDR2 YFSETQ. The CDR3 nucleotides read TGCGCCAGCAGCATACATGGGCTTTCCAACACTGAAGCTTTCTTT. It specifies CASSIHGLSNTEAFF.

Many counts were recorded for this clonotype. The chain joins TRBV20-1 to TRBJ2-1; possible D gene TRBD2, 6 bases. V shed 6 bases and J shed 0 bases, with 12 bases lying between them. CDR1 and CDR2 (germline): DFQATT, SNEGSKA (reference sequence). The CDR3 consists of 14 residues. The DNA for the CDR3 is TGCAGTGCCACACTAGCTGGCTCCTACAATGAGCAGTTCTTC. Translation gives CSATLAGSYNEQFF.

This clonotype turned up a few times. The CDR3 coding sequence is TGTGCCAGCACCGCCGCGGCGGGAGGTGCAGATACGCAGTATTTT. It yields the protein CASTAAAGGADTQYF. The J gene is TRBJ2-3, the V gene TRBV28, with 8 bases identical to TRBD2. After removal of 7 bases from V and 4 bases from J, the junction contained 10 bases not matched to a gene. Germline loops: CDR1 MDHEN, CDR2 SYDVKM. This CDR3 is built from 15 residues.

In this sample, this clonotype turned up a few times. The chain couples TRBV28 to TRBJ1-2; D is uncertain. Trimming shortened V by 6 bases and J by 4 bases, and 15 bases separated the two germline ends. The CDR3 spans 14 residues. Germline CDR1 and CDR2: MDHEN and SYDVKM. Here the CDR3 DNA reads TGTGCCAGCAGGCGTACGCCTGCGGGCTATGGCTACACCTTC. Translated, it gives CASRRTPAGYGYTF.

The chain combines TRBV5-1 with TRBJ2-7; a weak D match, TRBD1 (5 bases). V lost 5 bases to trimming and J lost 0 bases, with 15 bases between them. The CDR3 sequence is 15 residues long. Germline V gene data show CDR1 as SGHRS and CDR2 as YFSETQ. Written as DNA, the CDR3 is TGCGCCAGCAGGGTCGATTTAGGGGCCTCCTACGAGCAGTACTTC. This gives the protein CASRVDLGASYEQYF.

This clonotype has just a few counts. This chain connects TRBV7-2 to TRBJ2-1, with a tentative D call TRBD2 (5 bases). Germline values: CDR1 SGHTA, CDR2 FQGNSA. The CDR3 runs to 14 residues. V lost 5 bases, J lost 3 bases, and 11 bases lay in between. CDR3 region: CASSMSGVYNEQFF. CDR3 coding DNA: TGTGCCAGCAGCATGAGCGGAGTCTACAATGAGCAGTTCTTC.

The chain employs TRBV7-3 and TRBJ2-1; D not resolved. This CDR3 contains 14 residues. The germline gives CDR1 SGHTA, CDR2 FQGTGA. V gave up 5 bases and J gave up 7 bases, with 15 bases separating them. In DNA form, the CDR3 reads TGTGCCAGCAGCACCTCCGGGCCAGGTAATGAGCAGTTCTTC. This translates into CASSTSGPGNEQFF.

In its sample, this clonotype was seen many times. This chain links TRBV20-1 with TRBJ2-3; D is perhaps TRBD1 or TRBD2 (5 bases each). CDR1 is DFQATT and CDR2 is SNEGSKA in the germline V gene (reference sequence). Trimming took off 6 bases at V and 3 bases at J, with 16 bases between the two ends. CDR3 size: 14 residues. CDR3 in DNA: TGCAGTGCGAAAGGGTGGGGGATGACAGATACGCAGTATTTT. It codes for CSAKGWGMTDTQYF.

The chain joins TRBV6-1 to TRBJ2-5, with D perhaps matching TRBD2 (6 bases). V was trimmed by 4 bases and J by 3 bases, leaving 12 bases between them. There are 14 residues in the CDR3. Germline CDR1 MNHNS, CDR2 SASEGT. CDR3 residues: CASSVGGTKETQYF. CDR3 in DNA: TGTGCCAGCAGTGTAGGCGGGACCAAAGAGACCCAGTACTTC.